These 2 T cell receptor beta chains originate from one sample sequenced in a study of blood T cell repertoires in COVID-19. Libraries were prepared by immunoSEQ multiplex PCR; TCRdb keeps only in-frame clonotypes and omits some of them. The sample yields 200,000 to 250,000 clones, about 80% seen once. Sequencing input: peripheral blood. These receptors all come from a woman in her 50s with acute or convalescent COVID-19.

The J gene is TRBJ2-2, the V gene TRBV5-4, with D tentatively TRBD1 (6 bases). CDR3 length: 14 amino acids. CDR1 and CDR2 (germline): SGHNT, YYREEE (reference sequence). V shed 3 bases and J shed 2 bases, with 8 bases lying between them. The CDR3 DNA reads TGTGCCAGCAGCTGGGACAACAACACCGGGGAGCTGTTTTTT. Translating gives CASSWDNNTGELFF.

The chain is built from TRBV21-1 and TRBJ1-5; the D segment call TRBD1 is taken from the table without a DNA check. TRBV21-1 is deemed a pseudogene. This CDR3 comprises 14 residues. The CDR3 reads CASRKYGGCQPQHF. The CDR3 bases are TGTGCCAGCAGAAAATATGGTGGCTGTCAGCCCCAGCATTTT.